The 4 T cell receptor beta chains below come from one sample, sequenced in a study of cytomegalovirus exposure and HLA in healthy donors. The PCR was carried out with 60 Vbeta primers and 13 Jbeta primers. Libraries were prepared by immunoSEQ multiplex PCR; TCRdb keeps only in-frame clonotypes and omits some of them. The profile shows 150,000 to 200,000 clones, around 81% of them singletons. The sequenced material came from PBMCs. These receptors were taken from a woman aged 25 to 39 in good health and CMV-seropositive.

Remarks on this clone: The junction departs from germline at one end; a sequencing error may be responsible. In DNA, the CDR3 is TGTGCCAGCAAGCCGGGACAGCAGAACACTGAAGCTTCCTTT. Amino acids: CASKPGQQNTEASF. The rearrangement uses TRBV2 and TRBJ1-1, with 7 positions matching TRBD1. The germline CDR1 and CDR2 sequences are SNHLY and FYNNEI. CDR3 length: 14 amino acids.

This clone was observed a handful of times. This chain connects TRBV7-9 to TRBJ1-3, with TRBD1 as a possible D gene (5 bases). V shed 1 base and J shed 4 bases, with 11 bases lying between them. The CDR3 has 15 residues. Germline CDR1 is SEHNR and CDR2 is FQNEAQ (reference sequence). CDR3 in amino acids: CASSLGEGSGNTIYF. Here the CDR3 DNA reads TGTGCCAGCAGCTTAGGGGAGGGGTCCGGAAACACCATATATTTT.

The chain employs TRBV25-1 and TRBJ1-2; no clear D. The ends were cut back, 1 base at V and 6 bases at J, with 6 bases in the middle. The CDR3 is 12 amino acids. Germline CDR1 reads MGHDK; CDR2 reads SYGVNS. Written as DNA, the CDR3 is TGTGCCAGCAGTGAATTAGTCCATGGCTACACCTTC. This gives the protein CASSELVHGYTF.

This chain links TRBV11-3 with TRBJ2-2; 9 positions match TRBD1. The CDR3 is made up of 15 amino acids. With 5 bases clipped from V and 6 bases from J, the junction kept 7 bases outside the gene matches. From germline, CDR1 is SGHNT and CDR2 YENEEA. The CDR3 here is CASSTRTGAPGELFF. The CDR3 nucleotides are TGTGCCAGCAGCACCAGGACAGGGGCTCCCGGGGAGCTGTTTTTT.